These 12 T cell receptor beta chains were all obtained from the same sample, sequenced in a study of T-cell reconstitution after alpha-beta-depleted transplantation in children. During its preparation, the TCRbeta library received unique molecular identifiers. TCRdb passed the PCR reads through MiXCR, listing each CDR3 protein once. The sample holds about 460,000 distinct CDR3 sequences, roughly 10% seen once. Source: PBMCs, taken before TCRalphabeta/CD19-depleted stem cell transplant. These TCRs come from a child aged 2-15 years with inherited bone marrow failure, due to receive a stem cell transplant.

This clonotype has at least ten counts. The rearrangement links TRBV6-1 to TRBJ1-5, with a weak D call TRBD1 (5 bases). Looked up from germline, CDR1 is MNHNS and CDR2 is SASEGT. This CDR3 comprises 13 residues. The V and J ends lost 8 bases and 0 bases respectively, with 8 bases between them. The CDR3 nucleotides are TGTGCCAGCGCAGGGTATAGCAATCAGCCCCAGCATTTT. Residues: CASAGYSNQPQHF.

V and J are TRBV30 and TRBJ2-7, with D unclear. Germline V gives CDR1 GTSNPN, CDR2 SVGIG (reference sequence). The CDR3 extends over 13 amino acids. V lost 0 bases and J 3 bases, leaving 9 bases between the germline ends. The DNA of the CDR3 is TGTGCCTGGAGTGTAGAGTGGCGCTACGAGCAGTACTTC. As protein: CAWSVEWRYEQYF.

This clonotype appeared many times. The CDR3 bases are TGCAGTGCAAGGGGGGGGGGAACCACTGAAGCTTTCTTT. Its protein is CSARGGGTTEAFF. The chain has TRBV20-1 and TRBJ1-1, with a possible D match to TRBD1 (6 bases). Trimming pared 6 bases from V and 4 bases from J, leaving 15 bases between. The CDR3 is 13 amino acids. CDR1 DFQATT and CDR2 SNEGSKA come from the germline V gene (reference sequence).

This clonotype turned up a few times. This chain connects TRBV30 to TRBJ2-3, with D perhaps matching TRBD1 or TRBD2 (5 bases each). The V and J ends lost 4 bases and 0 bases respectively, with 14 bases between them. CDR3 length: 15 residues. Germline V gene sequence: CDR1 GTSNPN, CDR2 SVGIG (reference sequence). This chain's CDR3 is CAWMGPRDSTDTQYF. The CDR3 DNA sequence: TGTGCCTGGATGGGACCCCGCGATAGCACAGATACGCAGTATTTT.

This clonotype was seen at least ten times. The V and J genes are TRBV7-9 and TRBJ1-2; D perhaps matches TRBD1 (5 bases). CDR3 length equals 14 residues. Germline loops: CDR1 SEHNR, CDR2 FQNEAQ (reference sequence). V was cut by 2 bases and J by 4 bases, with 11 bases left in between. The CDR3 bases are TGTGCCAGCAGCTTATCTGGGGGAGCCTATGGCTACACCTTC. This encodes CASSLSGGAYGYTF.

This clonotype occurred many times. This chain joins TRBV5-1 and TRBJ2-1; 12 bases agree with TRBD2. Germline V gene data show CDR1 as SGHRS and CDR2 as YFSETQ. The CDR3 contains 15 residues. J lost 10 bases, V lost 0 bases, and 5 bases had no gene match. The CDR3 region has the DNA TGCGCCAGCAGCTTGGGTCTAGCGGGAGGGGAGGAGCAGTTCTTC. This encodes CASSLGLAGGEEQFF.

This clonotype was detected ten times or more. The rearrangement uses TRBV21-1 and TRBJ2-1; TRBD2 is taken as the D call from the table, unchecked against the DNA. TRBV21-1 is tagged as a pseudogene. This CDR3 contains 14 residues. The CDR3 region has the DNA TGTGCCACATCCTGGGGGAGGGCTAAAGCCGGGCAGTTCTTC. Translating it yields CATSWGRAKAGQFF.

The sample holds many counts of this clonotype. The chain joins TRBV4-1 to TRBJ1-1; maybe TRBD1 (6 bases). V was pared by 1 base and J by 4 bases, with 10 bases between. The V gene's germline CDR1 is MGHRA and CDR2 YSYEKL. This CDR3 is 14 amino acids long. CDR3 region: CASSQAGEGTEAFF. The CDR3 DNA sequence: TGCGCCAGCAGCCAAGCAGGGGAAGGCACTGAAGCTTTCTTT.

This clonotype was counted ten times or more. The chain recombines TRBV29-1 with TRBJ1-2; no clear D gene. The CDR3 sequence is 11 residues long. The germline V gene encodes CDR1 SQVTM and CDR2 ANQGSEA. With 3 bases removed from V and 7 bases from J, the gap between germline ends came to 9 bases. The CDR3 DNA is TGCAGCGTTGACCGGGGAGGTGGCTACACCTTC. Amino acids: CSVDRGGGYTF.

This clonotype was seen ten or more times. The V gene is TRBV29-1, the J gene TRBJ2-5; no firm D call. Deletions cut 3 bases from V and 5 bases from J, with 10 bases between. Germline V gene sequence: CDR1 SQVTM, CDR2 ANQGSEA. The CDR3 contains 12 residues. DNA for the CDR3: TGCAGCGTTGATCCGGGTATGGAGACCCAGTACTTC. It is translated as CSVDPGMETQYF.

The table lists this clonotype with a few counts. V is TRBV7-9 and J is TRBJ2-1; D ambiguous. Germline CDR1 reads SEHNR; CDR2 reads FQNEAQ (reference sequence). Trimming took 2 bases from V and 6 from J, leaving 14 bases between them. The CDR3 spans 15 residues. In DNA, the CDR3 is TGTGCCAGCAGCTTACTGGCCATCCCGTCCAATGAGCAGTTCTTC. It yields the protein CASSLLAIPSNEQFF.

The J gene is TRBJ1-1, the V gene TRBV27; tentatively, D is TRBD1 (6 bases). CDR1 MNHEY and CDR2 SMNVEV come from the germline V gene (reference sequence). The CDR3 has 14 amino acids. V was trimmed by 4 bases and J by 5 bases, leaving 14 bases between them. DNA of the CDR3: TGTGCCAGCAGTTCCCCGGGGGCGCTTACTGAAGCTTTCTTT. This encodes CASSSPGALTEAFF.